The clone carrying this TCR beta chain was counted a single time. Time point indicated: inflamed ileum from the surgical specimen. This record belongs to a study of T cell repertoires in ileal Crohn's disease. Sequencing was performed with immunoSEQ multiplex PCR; in TCRdb, only in-frame clones are kept and a portion is missing. The data hold under 13,000 clones, with around nine tenths observed a single time. The V end was cut by 0 bases, the J end by 4 bases, with 13 bases between. Per germline, CDR1 SGHRS and CDR2 YFSETQ. CDR3 length: 15 amino acids. Sequencing input: ileal tissue. This chain links TRBV5-1 with TRBJ2-5; D might be TRBD1 or TRBD2, each matching 6 bases. The clonotype was recovered from an adult with Crohn's disease. CDR3 sequence (DNA): TGCGCCAGCAGCTTGGCCTGGGGGGCCGGAGAGACCCAGTACTTC. This translates into CASSLAWGAGETQYF.